This T cell receptor beta chain was captured in a study of cytomegalovirus exposure and HLA in healthy donors. For the study at large: Unique TCRs numbering some 80 million, obtained from HLA-typed donors, made up an early data release. The study, taken as a whole, reports: The authors later linked a missense DCLRE1C variant to TCR beta V- and J-gene trimming. In a later analysis, at a false discovery rate of 0.05, 16,951 TCR beta sequences were associated with HLA alleles. Researchers left out some V segments, among them TRBV6-2 and TRBV6-3, as indistinguishable.

PCR amplification relied on 60 Vbeta primers (plus 13 Jbeta primers). Some clones are missing from TCRdb's copy, which holds only in-frame ones; the method was immunoSEQ multiplex PCR. The sample contains about 220,000 clones, over 70% of which appear only once. This clone was found a few times. Its target is unknown. Per the germline V gene, CDR1 is SGDLS and CDR2 is YYNGEE. The CDR3 spans 17 residues. Trimming at V came to 4 bases and at J to 1 base, leaving 7 bases not matched to a gene. V is TRBV9 and J is TRBJ2-6, with 8 bases fitting TRBD1. Sequenced sample: PBMCs. This receptor was identified in a boy between 2 and 10 years old in good health and CMV-seronegative. CDR3 sequence reads: CASSSDRGFSGANVLTF. The DNA of the CDR3 is TGTGCCAGCAGCTCTGACAGGGGATTTTCTGGGGCCAACGTCCTGACTTTC.